This T cell receptor (beta chain) was profiled in a study of response to subunit inactivated influenza vaccine. The study's findings and limits: After each seasonal influenza vaccination, few new T cells are recruited, the authors suggested.

CDR3 length: 15 residues. CDR1 and CDR2 from the germline V gene are SQVTM and ANQGSEA. V was shortened by 4 bases and J by 0 bases, with 13 bases between the two germline ends. TCRdb analysed the RT-PCR reads with MiXCR anew, one entry per CDR3 protein. The sample records 600,000 to 850,000 distinct CDR3 sequences, 11% to 15% being singletons. Ten or more counts support this clonotype. Its antigen is currently unknown. The sequence derives from a man between 45 and 60 years old who received an inactivated influenza vaccine. The source was PBMCs from blood, collected 14 to 15 days before vaccination. This chain uses TRBV29-1 with TRBJ1-3; no definite D call. CDR3 residues: CSVVYSSLSGNTIYF. The CDR3 bases are TGCAGCGTTGTGTACAGTTCTCTCTCTGGAAACACCATATATTTT.